The rows below give T cell receptor beta chains drawn from one sample of a study of control samples from healthy donors and cancer patients. Profiling relied on immunoSEQ multiplex PCR, and the TCRdb table lists in-frame clones only, not all of them. Of around 45,000 clones listed, more than 65% were seen once; the top ten hold approximately 17%. The sample was formalin-fixed, paraffin-embedded tissue. These receptors were taken from a male donor with melanoma. Both conserved end residues are part of each CDR3. Fields, in order: clone size, J gene, V gene, D gene, CDR3 DNA, CDR3 protein. D genes are given only for firm matches. A row's size may be missing; if present it is once, few, many or a size class.

- | TRBJ2-1 | TRBV9 | - | TGTGCCAGCAGCGTTTCTAGCGCCGAATCCTACAATGAGCAGTTCTTC | CASSVSSAESYNEQFF
- | TRBJ2-5 | TRBV5-1 | TRBD2 | TGCGCCAGCAGCCGCACCGGGACTAGCGGGACGACCCAGTACTTC | CASSRTGTSGTTQYF
- | TRBJ2-2 | TRBV7-2 | - | TGTGCCAGCAGCTTAGCCCAGGGTGGGACCGGGGAGCTGTTTTTT | CASSLAQGGTGELFF
once | TRBJ2-2 | TRBV5-1 | - | TGCGCCAGCTCAGAGCCGGCGGGGGAGCTGTTTTTT | CASSEPAGELFF
few | TRBJ2-4 | TRBV12-3/TRBV12-4 | TRBD1 | TGTGCCAGCAGTCCACAGGGGGACATTCAGTACTTC | CASSPQGDIQYF
- | TRBJ2-1 | TRBV24-1 | - | TGTGCCACCAGTGAAGCCGGGCCCCCCGGTGATGAGCAGTTCTTC | CATSEAGPPGDEQFF
- | TRBJ2-1 | TRBV6-6 | - | TGTGCCATCTCCTCTTCCAGGGAGTCCCCTTACAATGAGCAGTTCTTC | CAISSSRESPYNEQFF
- | TRBJ1-5 | TRBV10-3 | - | TGTGCCATCAGTGACGGTTTCAATCAGCCCCAGCATTTT | CAISDGFNQPQHF
- | TRBJ2-5 | TRBV6-1 | TRBD2 | TGTGCCAGCAGTGAAGGAGCGGGAGGCATCCAAGAGACCCAGTACTTC | CASSEGAGGIQETQYF
few | TRBJ2-3 | TRBV20-1 | TRBD1 | TGCAGTGCTGACAGGGAAGATACGCAGTATTTT | CSADREDTQYF
- | TRBJ2-1 | TRBV10-3 | - | TGTGCCATCAGTGAGGCGACTGGGGCCCGGGGGGCCCGACCGGTTGAGCAGTTCTTC | CAISEATGARGARPVEQFF
- | TRBJ2-7 | TRBV4-1 | - | TGCGCCAGCAGCCGGGGGTCCGAGCAGTACTTC | CASSRGSEQYF
few | TRBJ2-2 | TRBV5-5 | - | TGTGCCAGCAGCTTACCCGGGGAGCTGTTTTTT | CASSLPGELFF
- | TRBJ2-7 | TRBV2 | - | TGTGCCAGCAAATTGGGACTGGCCACCTCCTACGAGCAGTACTTC | CASKLGLATSYEQYF
once | TRBJ2-1 | TRBV23-1 | TRBD2 | TGCGCCAGCAGTCAATCTGTAGCGGGAGGTTACAATGAGCAGTTCTTC | CASSQSVAGGYNEQFF
- | TRBJ2-7 | TRBV2 | TRBD2 | TGTGCCAGCAGTAACCCGGGGACTAGCGGGAGATCTGGTGAGCAGTACTTC | CASSNPGTSGRSGEQYF
- | TRBJ1-2 | TRBV21-1 | - | TGTGCCAGCAGCAAAGATGACACAGGGACGTTTGGCTACACCTTC | CASSKDDTGTFGYTF
- | TRBJ2-1 | TRBV5-1 | - | TGCGCCAGCAGCTTGGACGTCAAGAACAATGAGCAGTTCTTC | CASSLDVKNNEQFF
- | TRBJ2-7 | TRBV3-1/TRBV3-2 | - | TGTGCCAGCAGCCAAAATTACGAGCAGTACTTC | CASSQNYEQYF
- | TRBJ1-2 | TRBV2 | - | TGTGCCAGCAGTGACCTGGACCGCAGATCTTATGGCTACACCTTC | CASSDLDRRSYGYTF
- | TRBJ2-1 | TRBV20-1 | TRBD1 | TGCAGTGCTAGTTTCCACCGGGACAGCAATCTCTACAATGAGCAGTTCTTC | CSASFHRDSNLYNEQFF
- | TRBJ1-1 | TRBV6-4 | TRBD1 | TGTGCCAGCAGTGACTCGGACAGGGGAACTGAAGCTTTCTTT | CASSDSDRGTEAFF
many | TRBJ2-7 | TRBV4-1 | TRBD1 | TGCGCCAGCAGCCAACCCGGGACAGGGGTCTCCTACGAGCAGTACTTC | CASSQPGTGVSYEQYF